The source of this T cell receptor beta chain is a study of blood T cells in healthy people across ages. Background on the study: Every two T cells gave about one barcoded beta molecule via template switching.

Primers used in a second PCR of roughly 6 to 12 cycles were a sample-barcoded 5' primer and a J-beta primer mix. TCRdb reprocessed the 5' RACE reads via MiXCR and lists one record per CDR3 protein. The table shows about 680,000 distinct CDR3 sequences, with 45% to 50% occurring only once. Isolation per sample recovered at least 7 million PBMCs. Study-level findings and limits: Compared with aged donors, long-lived donors showed fewer expanded clones, suggesting selection.

The CDR3 is 14 amino acids. Trimming removed 0 bases at V and 6 bases at J, with 10 bases between. Germline CDR1 reads SGHTA; CDR2 reads FQGNSA. Worth noting for this clonotype: The antigen remains undetermined.

The V call is TRBV7-2, the J call TRBJ2-3, with D uncertain. Sequencing was carried out using blood. The receptor was isolated from an older woman in good health. The chain's CDR3 is CASSLASLRDTQYF. The CDR3 nucleotides are TGTGCCAGCAGCTTAGCGTCGTTGCGGGATACGCAGTATTTT.